This T cell receptor beta chain was recorded in a study of T-cell memory formation after mild COVID-19. TCRdb used MiXCR to reprocess the 5' RACE reads, holding one entry per CDR3 protein. In the table there are hundreds of thousands of distinct CDR3 sequences, approximately 15% of which are singletons. There are a few counts of this clonotype. The clonotype was recovered from an adult woman who had mild COVID-19 (a few samples of this study predate the infection). Cell type and time point are not known. The specimen sequenced was PBMCs or a T cell subset sorted from them (not recorded which).

Written as DNA, the CDR3 is TGTGCCAGCAGTATCAGGGGAGAAAACAATGAGCAGTTCTTC. Protein product: CASSIRGENNEQFF. The V and J genes are TRBV27 and TRBJ2-1, with TRBD1 as a possible D gene (6 bases). Germline CDR1 and CDR2: MNHEY and SMNVEV (reference sequence). The CDR3 runs to 14 residues. V was shortened by 5 bases and J by 5 bases, with 13 bases between the two germline ends.